One sample yielded the 29 T cell receptor beta chains listed below, sequenced in a study of blood T cell repertoires in COVID-19 (dated by TCRdb to the early 2020s). The method behind the library was the immunoSEQ multiplex PCR assay. Imported from immuneACCESS, the table was reduced by TCRdb to in-frame sequences with V and J called. These copies leave out some clones; in studies compared against another copy, an unresolved V gene accounts for under half, and the cause of the remainder is not known. In this sample the table shows roughly 330,000 clones, nearly 90% of which occur a single time. The top ten hold approximately 5% of the sample. Sequenced: PBMCs or T cells enriched from blood (not recorded which). All receptors derive from a woman younger than 45 who had recovered from COVID-19.

The V call is TRBV9, the J call TRBJ2-3; D might be TRBD1 (5 bases). Trimming removed 3 bases from V and 4 bases from J, with 18 bases in between. The CDR3 sequence is 16 residues long. Germline loops: CDR1 SGDLS, CDR2 YYNGEE. The CDR3 DNA sequence: TGTGCCAGCAGCGCGGGTGGGGCCGGACGGGCAGATACGCAGTATTTT. This codes for CASSAGGAGRADTQYF.

V gene TRBV27 combines with J gene TRBJ1-2, with a weak D call TRBD1 (5 bases). The CDR3 is 14 residues long. Germline-derived CDR1 and CDR2 are MNHEY and SMNVEV (reference sequence). The ends were cut back, 6 bases at V and 8 bases at J, with 19 bases in the middle. This CDR3 is CASREGRALGGYTF. The CDR3 DNA sequence: TGTGCCAGCAGGGAGGGACGGGCACTCGGGGGCTACACCTTC.

The chain combines TRBV5-8 with TRBJ1-6; D call uncertain. V gave up 0 bases and J gave up 0 bases, with 13 bases separating them. The CDR3 spans 18 residues. Germline loops: CDR1 SGHTS, CDR2 YDEGEE. The CDR3 sequence is CASSLASARSSYNSPLHF. The CDR3 DNA follows: TGTGCCAGCAGCTTGGCGAGTGCGAGGAGCTCCTATAATTCACCCCTCCACTTT.

The chain joins TRBV21-1 to TRBJ1-5; the listed D gene, TRBD1, was not tested against the DNA. TRBV21-1 is shown as a pseudogene. The CDR3 sequence is 15 residues long. CDR3 DNA: TGTGCCAGCAGCACCAAGGACAGCGGCAATCAGCCCCAGCATTTT. This codes for CASSTKDSGNQPQHF.

V usage is TRBV9 and J usage is TRBJ2-3; D is undetermined. This CDR3 contains 14 residues. CDR1 and CDR2 (germline): SGDLS, YYNGEE. V lost 3 bases and J 0 bases, leaving 8 bases between the germline ends. The DNA for the CDR3 is TGTGCCAGCAGCGCCCCCGGGAGCACAGATACGCAGTATTTT. Translation gives CASSAPGSTDTQYF.

The rearrangement uses TRBV9 and TRBJ1-1; D is unclear. The CDR3 has 13 amino acids. Trimming pared 4 bases from V and 0 bases from J, leaving 7 bases between. Looked up from germline, CDR1 is SGDLS and CDR2 is YYNGEE. CDR3 coding DNA: TGTGCCAGCAGCCGCGATATGAACACTGAAGCTTTCTTT. Translated: CASSRDMNTEAFF. Full variable domain (remainder filled in from reference TRBV9 and TRBJ1-1): DSGVTQTPKHLITATGQRVTLRCSPRSGDLSVYWYQQSLDQGLQFLIQYYNGEERAKGNILERFSAQQFPDLHSELNLSSLELGDSALYFCASSRDMNTEAFFGQGTRLTVV.

The rearrangement links TRBV29-1 to TRBJ1-1, with D maybe TRBD1 (5 bases). Germline V gene data show CDR1 as SQVTM and CDR2 as ANQGSEA. The CDR3 has 15 amino acids. V was cut by 6 bases and J by 0 bases, with 17 bases left in between. The CDR3 region has the DNA TGCAGCGTCGAGCGTGGGGGGGGTGTGAACACTGAAGCTTTCTTT. Its protein product is CSVERGGGVNTEAFF.

The CDR3 loop is CASSRDSSGNTIYF. The CDR3 bases are TGCGCCAGCAGCCGGGACAGCTCTGGAAACACCATATATTTT. This chain joins TRBV5-1 and TRBJ1-3; 7 bases align to TRBD1. Germline loops: CDR1 SGHRS, CDR2 YFSETQ. The ends lost 4 bases at V and 0 bases at J; junction bases unmatched: 1. The CDR3 extends over 14 amino acids. Full variable domain (remainder filled in from reference TRBV5-1 and TRBJ1-3): KAGVTQTPRYLIKTRGQQVTLSCSPISGHRSVSWYQQTPGQGLQFLFEYFSETQRNKGNFPGRFSGRQFSNSRSEMNVSTLELGDSALYLCASSRDSSGNTIYFGEGSWLTVV.

The chain is built from TRBV19 and TRBJ2-1; TRBD2 matches 10 bases. The CDR3 has 14 amino acids. V lost 6 bases, J lost 7 bases, and 6 bases stayed unmatched. Germline lookup yields CDR1 LNHDA and CDR2 SQIVND (reference sequence). The CDR3 loop reads CASRVAGGLNEQFF. The CDR3 bases are TGTGCCAGTAGGGTAGCGGGGGGTTTGAATGAGCAGTTCTTC.

V is TRBV30 and J is TRBJ2-7, with D possibly matching TRBD1 (6 bases). The germline V gene has CDR1 GTSNPN and CDR2 SVGIG (reference sequence). The V end was cut by 7 bases, the J end by 0 bases, with 16 bases between. CDR3 length: 14 amino acids. The CDR3 DNA sequence: TGTGCCTTATTCTCAGGGGATTACTCCTACGAGCAGTACTTC. Amino acid sequence: CALFSGDYSYEQYF.

This clone is a singleton in its sample. V is TRBV29-1 and J is TRBJ1-1, with TRBD1 as a possible D gene (5 bases). V was trimmed by 4 bases and J by 0 bases, leaving 9 bases between them. This CDR3 region has 13 residues. Germline CDR1 SQVTM, CDR2 ANQGSEA. CDR3 protein: CSVGKGMNTEAFF. CDR3 nucleotides: TGCAGCGTTGGGAAGGGGATGAACACTGAAGCTTTCTTT.

The chain has TRBV2 and TRBJ1-1; 7 bases align to TRBD1. The CDR3 has 15 residues. The trim removed 3 bases at V and 1 base at J, leaving 5 bases unmatched. Germline lookup yields CDR1 SNHLY and CDR2 FYNNEI. Here the CDR3 reads CASSEQGQKNTEAFF. In DNA form, the CDR3 reads TGTGCCAGCAGTGAGCAGGGACAGAAGAACACTGAAGCTTTCTTT.

J is TRBJ1-3 and V is TRBV6-5; D perhaps matches TRBD1 (5 bases). Germline V gene data show CDR1 as MNHEY and CDR2 as SVGAGI. Trimming left V 6 bases short and J 0 bases short, with 9 bases between. The CDR3 runs 14 residues. The CDR3 DNA reads as TGTGCCAGCAGCTCGACAGCCTCTGGAAACACCATATATTTT. It codes for CASSSTASGNTIYF.

The chain combines TRBV20-1 with TRBJ1-1; D ambiguous. The CDR3 runs to 12 residues. Between the trimmed V and J ends, which lost 3 bases and 4 bases, there was a span of 9 bases. Germline V gene data show CDR1 as DFQATT and CDR2 as SNEGSKA (reference sequence). This CDR3 is CSASRQATEAFF. The CDR3 region has the DNA TGCAGTGCTAGTCGACAAGCCACTGAAGCTTTCTTT.

This clone is a singleton in its sample. V and J are TRBV12-3 or TRBV12-4 and TRBJ2-5, with a tentative D call TRBD1 (5 bases). The CDR3 has 13 amino acids. V gave up 6 bases and J gave up 5 bases, with 13 bases separating them. The CDR3 loop reads CASRPQGLETQYF. Written as DNA, the CDR3 is TGTGCCAGCAGACCTCAGGGTCTTGAGACCCAGTACTTC.

This sequence joins TRBV7-3 and TRBJ2-5; 8 bases match TRBD2. CDR3 length: 16 amino acids. V lost 2 bases to trimming and J lost 4 bases; unmatched junction nucleotides: 9. The germline V gene encodes CDR1 SGHTA and CDR2 FQGTGA. The CDR3 spells CASSLAGSGGVETQYF. CDR3 coding DNA: TGTGCCAGCAGCTTAGCGGGCAGCGGGGGCGTAGAGACCCAGTACTTC.

The genes are TRBV9 and TRBJ2-6; no clear D. V was cut by 4 bases and J by 4 bases, with 12 bases left in between. CDR1 and CDR2 from the germline V gene are SGDLS and YYNGEE. This CDR3 contains 15 residues. The DNA for the CDR3 is TGTGCCAGCAGCCCCCCCCCGTCCGGGGCCAACGTCCTGACTTTC. This gives the protein CASSPPPSGANVLTF. The variable domain in full, completed from reference TRBV9 and TRBJ2-6, reads DSGVTQTPKHLITATGQRVTLRCSPRSGDLSVYWYQQSLDQGLQFLIQYYNGEERAKGNILERFSAQQFPDLHSELNLSSLELGDSALYFCASSPPPSGANVLTFGAGSRLTVL.

The rearrangement joins TRBV7-3 to TRBJ1-1; D gene uncertain. Trimming left V 8 bases short and J 4 bases short, with 11 bases between. Germline lookup yields CDR1 SGHTA and CDR2 FQGTGA. CDR3 size: 12 residues. This CDR3 is CASGNRGTEAFF. CDR3 DNA: TGTGCCAGCGGGAACCGGGGCACTGAAGCTTTCTTT. Full variable domain (missing parts from reference TRBV7-3 and TRBJ1-1): GAGVSQTPSNKVTEKGKYVELRCDPISGHTALYWYRQSLGQGPEFLIYFQGTGAADDSGLPNDRFFAVRPEGSVSTLKIQRTERGDSAVYLCASGNRGTEAFFGQGTRLTVV.

The CDR3 DNA sequence: TGTGCCAGCAGCCAAGATCTGTATCAGGGTTGGGAAAAACTGTTTTTT. This translates into CASSQDLYQGWEKLFF. The chain recombines TRBV3-1 (or the pseudogene TRBV3-2) with TRBJ1-4, with a tentative D call TRBD1 (5 bases). This CDR3 has 16 residues. Germline assignment: CDR1 LGHDT and CDR2 YNNKEL (reference sequence). V lost 0 bases and J 8 bases, leaving 16 bases between the germline ends.

The rearrangement joins TRBV19 to TRBJ1-4; 7 nucleotides line up with TRBD1. The trim removed 4 bases at V and 3 bases at J, leaving 5 bases unmatched. Germline values: CDR1 LNHDA, CDR2 SQIVND (reference sequence). The CDR3 sequence is 15 residues long. CDR3 amino acids: CASSKWDSSNEKLFF. The CDR3 nucleotides are TGTGCCAGTAGTAAGTGGGACAGCTCTAATGAAAAACTGTTTTTT.

The gene calls are TRBV11-2 and TRBJ1-1; D is unresolved. V gave up 2 bases and J gave up 3 bases, with 7 bases separating them. This CDR3 comprises 13 residues. The germline gives CDR1 SGHAT, CDR2 FQNNGV. The CDR3 DNA sequence: TGTGCCAGCAGCTTAAACTCCGACACTGAAGCTTTCTTT. This encodes CASSLNSDTEAFF.

The chain has TRBV11-2 and TRBJ1-1, with D uncertain. Trimming pared 2 bases from V and 5 bases from J, leaving 12 bases between. Germline V gene lookup returns CDR1 SGHAT and CDR2 FQNNGV. This CDR3 contains 14 residues. The CDR3: CASSLTPAGTEAFF. CDR3 sequence (DNA): TGTGCCAGCAGCTTAACCCCTGCGGGGACTGAAGCTTTCTTT. The complete variable domain, with remaining parts taken from reference TRBV11-2 and TRBJ1-1, reads EAGVAQSPRYKIIEKRQSVAFWCNPISGHATLYWYQQILGQGPKLLIQFQNNGVVDDSQLPKDRFSAERLKGVDSTLKIQPAKLEDSAVYLCASSLTPAGTEAFFGQGTRLTVV.

V gene TRBV6-4 combines with J gene TRBJ1-5; perhaps TRBD1 as D (6 bases). The length of the CDR3 is 13 residues. Germline V gives CDR1 MRHNA, CDR2 SNTAGT. The V and J ends lost 4 bases and 3 bases respectively, with 7 bases between them. DNA for the CDR3: TGTGCCAGCAGTGCAGGGGTCAATCAGCCCCAGCATTTT. Translation: CASSAGVNQPQHF.

The chain links TRBV5-4 to TRBJ2-2; D unresolved. Germline CDR1 is SGHNT and CDR2 is YYREEE (reference sequence). The CDR3 is 15 amino acids. V was trimmed by 7 bases and J by 3 bases, leaving 16 bases between them. The CDR3 nucleotides read TGTGCCAGCCTAGAGGAACCCTGGGACACCGGGGAGCTGTTTTTT. This sequence encodes CASLEEPWDTGELFF.

This clone has more than one count but fewer than ten. The V call is TRBV18, the J call TRBJ1-1; a weak D match, TRBD1 (6 bases). Germline values: CDR1 KGHSH, CDR2 LQKENI. The V and J ends lost 2 bases and 11 bases respectively, with 18 bases between them. The CDR3 is 14 residues long. CDR3 in amino acids: CASSPIRDTDAAFF. CDR3 coding DNA: TGTGCCAGCTCACCAATCAGGGACACTGACGCGGCTTTCTTT.

The rearrangement links TRBV6-1 to TRBJ1-5; TRBD1 agrees at 10 bases. This CDR3 contains 17 residues. Unmatched junction bases numbered 12, after V lost 4 bases and J lost 6 bases. Germline V gene data show CDR1 as MNHNS and CDR2 as SASEGT. The CDR3 nucleotides are TGTGCCAGCAGTGCGACAGGGGGCGCAGATTTACGTCAGCCCCAGCATTTT. The encoded protein is CASSATGGADLRQPQHF.

The chain couples TRBV27 to TRBJ1-5; D is unclear. Germline V gene data show CDR1 as MNHEY and CDR2 as SMNVEV (reference sequence). V dropped 6 bases and J dropped 7 bases, with 13 bases sitting between them. The CDR3 totals 13 residues. This CDR3 reads CASSPQPLQPQHF. In DNA form, the CDR3 reads TGTGCCAGCAGCCCACAGCCGCTCCAGCCCCAGCATTTT.

This clone was counted a few times. This chain uses TRBV12-3 or TRBV12-4 with TRBJ2-7; D unresolved. The CDR3 is 12 residues long. Trimming shortened V by 2 bases and J by 3 bases, and 5 bases separated the two germline ends. CDR3 bases: TGTGCCAGCAGTTTATTAATCTACGAGCAGTACTTC. It encodes CASSLLIYEQYF.

The V call is TRBV5-8, the J call TRBJ1-5, with D possibly TRBD1 on 5 matching bases. Germline values: CDR1 SGHTS, CDR2 YDEGEE. This CDR3 is 13 amino acids long. V was pared by 2 bases and J by 9 bases, with 12 bases between. This CDR3 reads CASSLGETRPQHF. The DNA for the CDR3 is TGTGCCAGCAGCTTAGGGGAAACACGGCCCCAGCATTTT.